The rows below give T cell receptor beta chains drawn from one sample of a study of PD-1 blockade in classical Hodgkin lymphoma. Generated by immunoSEQ multiplex PCR, the TCRdb table keeps only in-frame clones and is missing some. Among roughly 9,000 clones listed, about 68% were seen once. Sequencing was performed on CD4+ T cells from blood, taken before the fourth cycle of nivolumab. The receptors were sampled from a human donor with classical Hodgkin lymphoma. CDR3s leave out the opening cysteine and the closing phenylalanine or tryptophan.

TRBJ1-3 TRBV5-6 ASSSSRLFGAGNTIY
TRBJ1-4 TRBV28 ASATGVFKKLF
TRBJ1-1 TRBV19 ASSDPGRRNTEAF
TRBJ1-2 TRBV7-2 ASSLADRPNYGYT
TRBJ1-5 TRBV5-8 ASSRGDLSNQPQH
TRBJ1-1 TRBV7-9 ASSLEPNTEAF
TRBJ1-1 TRBV6-6 ASSDRGSNTEAF
TRBJ2-3 TRBV7-2 ASSFSVGGTDTQY
TRBJ1-2 TRBV7-8 ASSLEGRGANYGYT
TRBJ2-6 TRBV5-8 ASSSGHRLVGANVLT
TRBJ1-1 TRBV6-5 ASIGNTEAF
TRBJ2-3 TRBV5-1 ASSLGGPDTQY
TRBJ1-1 TRBV5-1 ASSLGSSIRNTEAF
TRBJ1-2 TRBV5-1 ASSRTGEYGYT
TRBJ2-7 TRBV10-3 AISENYEQY
TRBJ2-2 TRBV2 ASSVFKGTSTGELF
TRBJ1-5 TRBV4-3 ASSQEVGQPQH
TRBJ1-2 TRBV10-3 AIESGQGNGYT